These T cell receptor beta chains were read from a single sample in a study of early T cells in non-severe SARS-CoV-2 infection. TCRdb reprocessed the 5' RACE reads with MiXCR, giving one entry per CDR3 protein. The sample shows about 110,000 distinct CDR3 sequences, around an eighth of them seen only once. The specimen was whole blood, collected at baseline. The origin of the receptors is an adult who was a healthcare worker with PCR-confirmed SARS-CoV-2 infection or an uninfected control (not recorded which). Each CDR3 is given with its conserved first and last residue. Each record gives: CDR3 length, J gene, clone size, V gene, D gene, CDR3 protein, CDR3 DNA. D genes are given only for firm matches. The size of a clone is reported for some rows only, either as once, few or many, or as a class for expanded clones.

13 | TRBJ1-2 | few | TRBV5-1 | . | CASSPYGLGGYTF | TGCGCCAGCAGCCCGTACGGGCTGGGGGGCTACACCTTC
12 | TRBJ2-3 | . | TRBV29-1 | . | CSAVHGTDTQYF | TGCAGCGCCGTACATGGTACAGATACGCAGTATTTT
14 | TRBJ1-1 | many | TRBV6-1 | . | CASSEGGRSTEAFF | TGTGCCAGCAGTGAAGGGGGACGGAGCACTGAAGCTTTCTTT
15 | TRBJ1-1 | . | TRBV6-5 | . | CASSSEGRTNTEAFF | TGTGCCAGCAGTTCCGAGGGGCGGACGAACACTGAAGCTTTCTTT
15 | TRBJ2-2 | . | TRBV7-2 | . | CASSSRRGNTGELFF | TGTGCCAGCAGCTCGCGGCGGGGGAACACCGGGGAGCTGTTTTTT
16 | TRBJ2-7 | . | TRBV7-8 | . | CASSPEFTAGVSEQYF | TGTGCCAGCAGCCCCGAATTTACGGCAGGGGTTTCCGAGCAGTACTTC
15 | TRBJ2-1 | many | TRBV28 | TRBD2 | CASSPSEAGAGEQFF | TGTGCCAGCAGCCCCTCTGAAGCGGGAGCCGGTGAGCAGTTCTTC
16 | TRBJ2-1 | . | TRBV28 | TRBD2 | CASRGAGTSGVGEQFF | TGTGCCAGCAGAGGCGCCGGGACTAGCGGGGTGGGTGAGCAGTTCTTC
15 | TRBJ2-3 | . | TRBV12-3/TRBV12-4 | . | CASSLTEGPTDTQYF | TGTGCCAGCAGTTTGACTGAGGGGCCCACAGATACGCAGTATTTT
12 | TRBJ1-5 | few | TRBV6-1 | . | CASRSFNQPQHF | TGTGCCAGCAGAAGCTTCAATCAGCCCCAGCATTTT
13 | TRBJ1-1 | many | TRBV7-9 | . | CASSLMGGAEAFF | TGTGCCAGCAGCTTAATGGGGGGCGCTGAAGCTTTCTTT
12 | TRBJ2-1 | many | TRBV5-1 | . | CASSLSYNEQFF | TGCGCCAGCAGCTTGAGCTACAATGAGCAGTTCTTC